These T cell receptor beta chains were read from a single sample in a study of blood T cells in healthy people across ages. TCRdb redid the calling of the 5' RACE reads with MiXCR, one entry per CDR3 protein. The sample lists roughly 730,000 distinct CDR3 sequences, roughly three fifths occurring once. Material: blood. These receptors all come from a middle-aged man in good health. CDR3s include the opening cysteine and the closing phenylalanine or tryptophan. The D gene is left open where the match is weak. For some rows the clone size is stated as once, few or many, or as a class when expanded; others skip it.

CDR3 length: 14
clone size: once
D gene: TRBD2
V gene: TRBV4-2
J gene: TRBJ2-7
CDR3 DNA: TGTGCCAGCAGCCAAGTAGCGGGAGCCTACGAGCAGTACTTC
CDR3 protein: CASSQVAGAYEQYF

CDR3 length: 14
clone size: few
D gene: -
V gene: TRBV29-1
J gene: TRBJ1-1
CDR3 DNA: TGCAGCGTTGAAGATCCGGCATGGGGCACTGAAGCTTTCTTT
CDR3 protein: CSVEDPAWGTEAFF

CDR3 length: 19
clone size: -
D gene: TRBD1
V gene: TRBV19
J gene: TRBJ1-5
CDR3 DNA: TGTGCCAGTAGTATGTATCTCGTTGGGACAGGGTCAAGCAATCAGCCCCAGCATTTT
CDR3 protein: CASSMYLVGTGSSNQPQHF

CDR3 length: 13
clone size: -
D gene: -
V gene: TRBV7-9
J gene: TRBJ1-2
CDR3 DNA: TGTGCCAGCGTCCGAGGTACTGACTATGGCTACACCTTC
CDR3 protein: CASVRGTDYGYTF

CDR3 length: 10
clone size: -
D gene: -
V gene: TRBV7-9
J gene: TRBJ2-7
CDR3 DNA: TGTGCCAGCAGCGGGGCCGAGCAGTACTTC
CDR3 protein: CASSGAEQYF

CDR3 length: 13
clone size: -
D gene: -
V gene: TRBV4-1
J gene: TRBJ2-1
CDR3 DNA: TGCGCCAGCAGCCATCCCTCGGGCATAGAGCAGTTCTTC
CDR3 protein: CASSHPSGIEQFF

CDR3 length: 15
clone size: few
D gene: TRBD2
V gene: TRBV20-1
J gene: TRBJ2-1
CDR3 DNA: TGCAGTGCTGGGGGGGGGACTAGTGGTAAAGATACGCAGTTCTTC
CDR3 protein: CSAGGGTSGKDTQFF

CDR3 length: 12
clone size: -
D gene: TRBD2
V gene: TRBV20-1
J gene: TRBJ2-3
CDR3 DNA: TGCAGTGCAGGGGAGGGGTCAGATACGCAGTATTTT
CDR3 protein: CSAGEGSDTQYF

CDR3 length: 15
clone size: -
D gene: -
V gene: TRBV5-5
J gene: TRBJ1-1
CDR3 DNA: TGTGCCAGCAGCTCATCTGGTGTGGCGGGACTTGAAGCTTTCTTT
CDR3 protein: CASSSSGVAGLEAFF

CDR3 length: 16
clone size: -
D gene: TRBD2
V gene: TRBV18
J gene: TRBJ2-1
CDR3 DNA: TGTGCCAGCTCACCTACCGGGACTAGCGGCGACAATGAGCAGTTCTTC
CDR3 protein: CASSPTGTSGDNEQFF

CDR3 length: 14
clone size: once
D gene: -
V gene: TRBV9
J gene: TRBJ1-2
CDR3 DNA: TGTGCCAGCAGCGGCCCAGGGATATCAAATGGCTACACCTTC
CDR3 protein: CASSGPGISNGYTF

CDR3 length: 14
clone size: few
D gene: -
V gene: TRBV7-2
J gene: TRBJ2-5
CDR3 DNA: TGTGCCAGCAGATTGGGCGGGGGCAAAGAGACCCAGTACTTC
CDR3 protein: CASRLGGGKETQYF

CDR3 length: 19
clone size: -
D gene: -
V gene: TRBV9
J gene: TRBJ2-6
CDR3 DNA: TGTGCCAGCAGCGTAACGACTTCAACGGCCTACTCTGGGGCCAACGTCCTGACTTTC
CDR3 protein: CASSVTTSTAYSGANVLTF

CDR3 length: 13
clone size: -
D gene: -
V gene: TRBV12-3/TRBV12-4
J gene: TRBJ2-7
CDR3 DNA: TGTGCCAGCAGTTTAGTACAGATCTACGAGCAGTACTTC
CDR3 protein: CASSLVQIYEQYF

CDR3 length: 16
clone size: -
D gene: TRBD1
V gene: TRBV7-3
J gene: TRBJ2-5
CDR3 DNA: TGTGCCAGCAGCCCGATCTCCGGGACAGACAGGAGGACCCAGTACTTC
CDR3 protein: CASSPISGTDRRTQYF

CDR3 length: 12
clone size: -
D gene: -
V gene: TRBV20-1
J gene: TRBJ1-1
CDR3 DNA: TGCAGTGCGGGAGAATGGGACGCTGAAGCTTTCTTT
CDR3 protein: CSAGEWDAEAFF

CDR3 length: 12
clone size: -
D gene: -
V gene: TRBV7-2
J gene: TRBJ2-7
CDR3 DNA: TGTACCAGCAGCTTAGAATCTGGGGGCGGGTACTTC
CDR3 protein: CTSSLESGGGYF

CDR3 length: 14
clone size: -
D gene: -
V gene: TRBV4-3
J gene: TRBJ1-2
CDR3 DNA: TGCGCCAGCAGCCCCGCCCAGGGTAAGGATGGCTACACCTTC
CDR3 protein: CASSPAQGKDGYTF

CDR3 length: 19
clone size: -
D gene: TRBD1
V gene: TRBV6-1
J gene: TRBJ1-1
CDR3 DNA: TGTGCCAGCACCTACATCGGAGCAGGGGGCGAAATCGAACAAGATGAAGCTTTCTTT
CDR3 protein: CASTYIGAGGEIEQDEAFF

CDR3 length: 16
clone size: -
D gene: TRBD1
V gene: TRBV20-1
J gene: TRBJ2-5
CDR3 DNA: TGCAGTGCTAGAGACCCCGGACAGGGGATTATAGAGACCCAGTACTTC
CDR3 protein: CSARDPGQGIIETQYF

CDR3 length: 16
clone size: -
D gene: -
V gene: TRBV11-1
J gene: TRBJ2-6
CDR3 DNA: TGCGCCAGCAGCTTAGCGTGGGGGACTGGGGCCAACGTCCTGACTTTC
CDR3 protein: CASSLAWGTGANVLTF

CDR3 length: 13
clone size: many
D gene: -
V gene: TRBV24-1
J gene: TRBJ1-2
CDR3 DNA: TGTGCCACCAGTGGAGATCCCCTCTATGGCTACACCTTC
CDR3 protein: CATSGDPLYGYTF

CDR3 length: 14
clone size: few
D gene: TRBD1
V gene: TRBV27
J gene: TRBJ1-2
CDR3 DNA: TGTGCCAGCAGTTTAGGAGCTACAGGGGTCGGCTACACCTTC
CDR3 protein: CASSLGATGVGYTF

CDR3 length: 12
clone size: few
D gene: -
V gene: TRBV29-1
J gene: TRBJ2-7
CDR3 DNA: TGCAGCGTTTTCCGAAGCTCCTACGAGCAGTACTTC
CDR3 protein: CSVFRSSYEQYF

CDR3 length: 17
clone size: -
D gene: -
V gene: TRBV10-2
J gene: TRBJ2-3
CDR3 DNA: TGCGCCAGCAGTGAGCTCCAGGATAGAGGGGATGGGGATACGCAGTATTTT
CDR3 protein: CASSELQDRGDGDTQYF

CDR3 length: 17
clone size: once
D gene: TRBD1
V gene: TRBV11-2
J gene: TRBJ2-3
CDR3 DNA: TGTGCCAGCAGCGCTACTTTCCAGGGGGCCGAGGCAGATACGCAGTATTTT
CDR3 protein: CASSATFQGAEADTQYF

CDR3 length: 12
clone size: few
D gene: TRBD1
V gene: TRBV29-1
J gene: TRBJ2-7
CDR3 DNA: TGCGGAGCCCGGACAGGGGTCTACGAGCAGTACTTC
CDR3 protein: CGARTGVYEQYF

CDR3 length: 15
clone size: -
D gene: TRBD2
V gene: TRBV5-1
J gene: TRBJ2-5
CDR3 DNA: TGCGCCAGCAGCTCCTCGGGAACGGGAGGGCCGGCCCAGTACTTC
CDR3 protein: CASSSSGTGGPAQYF

CDR3 length: 17
clone size: many
D gene: -
V gene: TRBV4-3
J gene: TRBJ2-1
CDR3 DNA: TGCGCCAGCAGCCAAAACACCGGGGGACTGAATTACAATGAGCAGTTCTTC
CDR3 protein: CASSQNTGGLNYNEQFF

CDR3 length: 15
clone size: once
D gene: -
V gene: TRBV25-1
J gene: TRBJ2-5
CDR3 DNA: TGTGCCAGCAGTGGTCAAACGGGGGGCTGGGAGACCCAGTACTTC
CDR3 protein: CASSGQTGGWETQYF

CDR3 length: 12
clone size: once
D gene: -
V gene: TRBV28
J gene: TRBJ1-1
CDR3 DNA: TGTGCCAGCACCCTCCAACAGGGTGAAGCTTTCTTT
CDR3 protein: CASTLQQGEAFF

CDR3 length: 15
clone size: -
D gene: -
V gene: TRBV28
J gene: TRBJ2-1
CDR3 DNA: TGTGCCAGCAGAGAACAGGGTGGTGTCTACAATGAGCAGTTCTTC
CDR3 protein: CASREQGGVYNEQFF

CDR3 length: 13
clone size: -
D gene: -
V gene: TRBV24-1
J gene: TRBJ2-7
CDR3 DNA: TGTGCCACCAGTGCACAGGGTATGGACGAGCAGTACTTC
CDR3 protein: CATSAQGMDEQYF

CDR3 length: 16
clone size: -
D gene: TRBD1
V gene: TRBV5-1
J gene: TRBJ2-4
CDR3 DNA: TGCGCCAGCAGCATGAACCGGGACAGGGAAGCGAACATTCAGTACTTC
CDR3 protein: CASSMNRDREANIQYF

CDR3 length: 16
clone size: -
D gene: -
V gene: TRBV7-2
J gene: TRBJ2-7
CDR3 DNA: TGTGCCAGCAGCTTGAATTCGCAGGGGACGTCCTACGAGCAGTACTTC
CDR3 protein: CASSLNSQGTSYEQYF

CDR3 length: 15
clone size: -
D gene: -
V gene: TRBV7-2
J gene: TRBJ1-2
CDR3 DNA: TGTGCCAGCAGCTCACCTGGGAGGGCGGGCCATGGCTACACCTTC
CDR3 protein: CASSSPGRAGHGYTF

CDR3 length: 15
clone size: -
D gene: TRBD2
V gene: TRBV14
J gene: TRBJ2-5
CDR3 DNA: TGTGCCAGCAGCCAAGTTATTAGCGGGAGTGGGACCCAGTACTTC
CDR3 protein: CASSQVISGSGTQYF

CDR3 length: 15
clone size: few
D gene: -
V gene: TRBV29-1
J gene: TRBJ2-3
CDR3 DNA: TGCAGCGGCCACGAGGCGGGGGTCAGGGGAGATACGCAGTATTTT
CDR3 protein: CSGHEAGVRGDTQYF

CDR3 length: 13
clone size: -
D gene: -
V gene: TRBV28
J gene: TRBJ1-2
CDR3 DNA: TGTGCCAGCAGTTTAATAGTGGGGAATGGCTACACCTTC
CDR3 protein: CASSLIVGNGYTF

CDR3 length: 14
clone size: -
D gene: -
V gene: TRBV9
J gene: TRBJ1-1
CDR3 DNA: TGTGCCAGCAGCGTAGAGAGATGGAACACTGAAGCTTTCTTT
CDR3 protein: CASSVERWNTEAFF

CDR3 length: 16
clone size: once
D gene: -
V gene: TRBV7-9
J gene: TRBJ2-1
CDR3 DNA: TGTGCCAGCAGCGCCTTTAGGGGGGGATATTACAATGAGCAGTTCTTC
CDR3 protein: CASSAFRGGYYNEQFF

CDR3 length: 13
clone size: -
D gene: -
V gene: TRBV29-1
J gene: TRBJ2-5
CDR3 DNA: TGCAGCGCTAGACAGAGCCCCCAAGAGACCCAGTACTTC
CDR3 protein: CSARQSPQETQYF

CDR3 length: 14
clone size: -
D gene: -
V gene: TRBV28
J gene: TRBJ2-1
CDR3 DNA: TGTGCCAGCAGTGGGGTTAGCTCCTACAATGAGCAGTTCTTC
CDR3 protein: CASSGVSSYNEQFF

CDR3 length: 16
clone size: -
D gene: -
V gene: TRBV4-3
J gene: TRBJ2-7
CDR3 DNA: TGCGCCAGCAGCCAAGATAGGACTGCAATGACCTACGAGCAGTACTTC
CDR3 protein: CASSQDRTAMTYEQYF

CDR3 length: 12
clone size: once
D gene: -
V gene: TRBV9
J gene: TRBJ1-2
CDR3 DNA: TGTGCCAGCAGCCTACGGACCGGCGGCTACACCTTC
CDR3 protein: CASSLRTGGYTF

CDR3 length: 13
clone size: -
D gene: -
V gene: TRBV28
J gene: TRBJ2-3
CDR3 DNA: TGTGCCAGCGCCCCCGGGGTCCAAGATACGCAGTATTTT
CDR3 protein: CASAPGVQDTQYF

CDR3 length: 12
clone size: -
D gene: -
V gene: TRBV7-2
J gene: TRBJ1-1
CDR3 DNA: TGTGCCAGCAGCCACCCCCTCGCTGAAGCTTTCTTT
CDR3 protein: CASSHPLAEAFF

CDR3 length: 14
clone size: -
D gene: -
V gene: TRBV9
J gene: TRBJ2-5
CDR3 DNA: TGTGCCAGCAGCCTCGCGGATTTCACAGAGACCCAGTACTTC
CDR3 protein: CASSLADFTETQYF

CDR3 length: 12
clone size: -
D gene: TRBD1
V gene: TRBV29-1
J gene: TRBJ2-3
CDR3 DNA: TGCAGCGTTAGCAGCAGGGGGGATACGCAGTATTTT
CDR3 protein: CSVSSRGDTQYF

CDR3 length: 15
clone size: -
D gene: -
V gene: TRBV14
J gene: TRBJ2-1
CDR3 DNA: TGTGCCAGCAGCCAAGGAGGAAGCACGGCCCATGAGCAGTTCTTC
CDR3 protein: CASSQGGSTAHEQFF

CDR3 length: 14
clone size: -
D gene: -
V gene: TRBV29-1
J gene: TRBJ2-3
CDR3 DNA: TGCAGCGTTCTTCGTCTAGGTGGGGCAGATACGCAGTATTTT
CDR3 protein: CSVLRLGGADTQYF

CDR3 length: 15
clone size: once
D gene: -
V gene: TRBV7-6
J gene: TRBJ2-3
CDR3 DNA: TGTGCCAGCAGCTTATACGAAGAAGCCACAGATACGCAGTATTTT
CDR3 protein: CASSLYEEATDTQYF

CDR3 length: 17
clone size: many
D gene: TRBD2
V gene: TRBV5-5
J gene: TRBJ2-5
CDR3 DNA: TGTGCCAGCAGACTTGGACTAGCGGGGGGGTACCAAGAGACCCAGTACTTC
CDR3 protein: CASRLGLAGGYQETQYF

CDR3 length: 17
clone size: -
D gene: TRBD2
V gene: TRBV6-2/TRBV6-3
J gene: TRBJ2-4
CDR3 DNA: TGTGCCAGCAGTTACCGAGGACTAGCGGTCGCCAAAAACATTCAGTACTTC
CDR3 protein: CASSYRGLAVAKNIQYF

CDR3 length: 16
clone size: -
D gene: TRBD2
V gene: TRBV7-8
J gene: TRBJ2-1
CDR3 DNA: TGTGCCAGCAGCCCAGAAGGGGCTAGCGGCTACAATGAGCAGTTCTTC
CDR3 protein: CASSPEGASGYNEQFF